This TCR beta chain came from a study of T cells in tumors after PD-1 blockade. On the study more broadly: Mean per blood sample: about 110,000 templates (roughly 22,000-270,000), some 36,000 unique clonotypes.

Assay used: immunoSEQ multiplex PCR; TCRdb lists only in-frame clones, some missing. The sample has tens of thousands of clones, 73% seen once. This CDR3 spans 14 amino acids. Germline V gene data show CDR1 as SGHTA and CDR2 as FQGNSA. V was shortened by 5 bases and J by 4 bases, with 14 bases between the two germline ends. The sample consisted of PBMCs, taken after anti-PD-1 treatment. The receptor's source is a human donor with basal cell carcinoma. The genes are TRBV7-2 and TRBJ1-2; D gene uncertain. Here the CDR3 reads CASSPGQNIYGYTF. The CDR3 nucleotides read TGTGCCAGCAGCCCGGGCCAGAACATCTATGGCTACACCTTC.